A single sample gave rise to the 16 T cell receptor beta chains below, sequenced in a study of blood T cell repertoires in COVID-19. The data were produced by immunoSEQ multiplex PCR, yet TCRdb's version contains in-frame clones alone and is incomplete. The table lists 160,000 or so clones, 80% of them singletons, with 4.5% to 7.5% in the top ten. Sequencing was carried out using PBMCs or T cells enriched from blood (not recorded which). All receptors derive from a middle-aged man who had recovered from COVID-19.

The chain is built from TRBV9 and TRBJ1-1; D not resolved. Germline CDR1 is SGDLS and CDR2 is YYNGEE. V lost 4 bases to trimming and J lost 0 bases, with 7 bases between them. The CDR3 loop spans 13 amino acids. The CDR3 region is CASSYGMNTEAFF. The CDR3 nucleotides read TGTGCCAGCAGCTACGGTATGAACACTGAAGCTTTCTTT.

The V and J genes are TRBV30 and TRBJ2-1, with 9 bases matching TRBD2. Germline-derived CDR1 and CDR2 are GTSNPN and SVGIG (reference sequence). The CDR3 has 14 amino acids. The junction had 7 bases not matched to a gene; V was cut back by 2 bases and J by 8 bases. The CDR3 spells CAWSNGGGADEQFF. The CDR3 nucleotides are TGTGCCTGGAGTAATGGCGGGGGGGCCGATGAGCAGTTCTTC.

The chain joins TRBV13 to TRBJ2-5, with TRBD2 matching 9 bases. Germline V lookup: CDR1 PRHDT, CDR2 FYEKMQ (reference sequence). V was clipped by 4 bases and J by 6 bases; unmatched bases: 12. This CDR3 has 16 amino acids. CDR3 in DNA: TGTGCCAGCAGCTCCTACCGCGGGGGGGATGTGAAGACCCAGTACTTC. Protein: CASSSYRGGDVKTQYF.

The rearrangement uses TRBV18 and TRBJ2-7; D perhaps matches TRBD1 (5 bases). Trimming pared 0 bases from V and 3 bases from J, leaving 9 bases between. CDR1 and CDR2 (germline): KGHSH, LQKENI. This CDR3 has 14 residues. CDR3: CASSPPTQVYEQYF. For the CDR3, the DNA is TGTGCCAGCTCACCACCGACACAGGTCTACGAGCAGTACTTC.

V gene TRBV11-2 combines with J gene TRBJ1-6; D is ambiguous. V was pared by 0 bases and J by 6 bases, with 12 bases between. The CDR3 length is 16 residues. CDR1 and CDR2 (germline): SGHAT, FQNNGV. The CDR3, as DNA: TGTGCCAGCAGCTTAGATACGGTACGCGGTAATTCACCCCTCCACTTT. Residues: CASSLDTVRGNSPLHF.

V and J are TRBV5-4 and TRBJ1-6; D call uncertain. Between the trimmed V and J ends, which lost 4 bases and 4 bases, there was a span of 15 bases. Germline V gene data show CDR1 as SGHNT and CDR2 as YYREEE (reference sequence). The CDR3 is made up of 16 amino acids. The CDR3 loop reads CASSPGGSRYNSPLHF. CDR3 DNA sequence: TGTGCCAGCAGCCCGGGTGGCAGCCGATATAATTCACCCCTCCACTTT.

The rearrangement links TRBV9 to TRBJ1-1, with no clear D. The CDR3 is 13 amino acids. Germline V gene sequence: CDR1 SGDLS, CDR2 YYNGEE. V was trimmed by 1 base and J by 5 bases, leaving 9 bases between them. For the CDR3, the DNA is TGTGCCAGCAGCGTATCCGGGGAAACTGAAGCTTTCTTT. This encodes CASSVSGETEAFF.

The chain's CDR3 is CASSDHTGSSYNEQFF. Here the CDR3 DNA reads TGTGCCAGCAGTGATCATACAGGGAGCTCCTACAATGAGCAGTTCTTC. The V call is TRBV25-1, the J call TRBJ2-1; tentatively, D is TRBD1 (6 bases). The CDR3 is 16 amino acids. Germline V gene sequence: CDR1 MGHDK, CDR2 SYGVNS. Trimming took 3 bases from V and 0 from J, leaving 12 bases between them.

This chain uses TRBV5-1 with TRBJ2-3; TRBD2 is a possible D gene (6 bases). Germline V gene lookup returns CDR1 SGHRS and CDR2 YFSETQ. V lost 4 bases, J lost 5 bases, and 17 bases lay in between. This CDR3 is 15 amino acids long. The CDR3 DNA reads as TGCGCCAGCAGCCCCCCTAGAGCGGAGGGAGATACGCAGTATTTT. Encoded protein: CASSPPRAEGDTQYF.

The CDR3 here is CASSFGRGGVGETQYF. DNA for the CDR3: TGTGCCAGCAGCTTCGGGCGGGGGGGAGTGGGGGAGACCCAGTACTTC. The chain joins TRBV7-7 to TRBJ2-5; 9 nucleotides match TRBD2. CDR3 length: 16 amino acids. The V segment lost 3 bases and the J segment 5 bases; nucleotides outside the gene matches: 10. The germline V gene has CDR1 SSHAT and CDR2 FNYEAQ (reference sequence).

The chain uses TRBV6-2 or TRBV6-3 and TRBJ2-7; 7 nucleotides match TRBD1. This CDR3 has 17 amino acids. The V gene end was trimmed by 2 bases and the J gene end by 1 base; junction bases not matched to a gene: 11. Germline CDR1 and CDR2: MNHEY and SVGEGT. CDR3 nucleotides: TGTGCCAGCAGTTACAGTCGGGCGACAGGGCAATCCTACGAGCAGTACTTC. Amino acids: CASSYSRATGQSYEQYF.

V gene TRBV2 combines with J gene TRBJ2-5; TRBD2 matches at 12 bases. Losses at the gene ends were 6 bases for V and 4 bases for J; bases not matched to a gene: 9. CDR3 length: 16 amino acids. Germline V gene data show CDR1 as SNHLY and CDR2 as FYNNEI. The CDR3 coding sequence is TGTGCCAGCAGGAAAACTCCGGGACTAGCGGGAGAGACCCAGTACTTC. The encoded protein is CASRKTPGLAGETQYF. The full variable domain, its missing parts supplied by reference TRBV2 and TRBJ2-5, is EPEVTQTPSHQVTQMGQEVILRCVPISNHLYFYWYRQILGQKVEFLVSFYNNEISEKSEIFDDQFSVERPDGSNFTLKIRSTKLEDSAMYFCASRKTPGLAGETQYFGPGTRLLVL.

The chain joins TRBV5-3 to TRBJ1-5; D gene ambiguous. TRBV5-3 is noted as an ORF with a role that remains uncertain. There are 14 residues in the CDR3. The V end lost 9 bases, the J end lost 5 bases, and 18 bases lay between the germline ends. This CDR3 reads CATLTGSGDQPQHF. In DNA, the CDR3 is TGTGCCACTCTTACTGGATCGGGAGATCAGCCCCAGCATTTT.

V is TRBV5-6 and J is TRBJ1-5; a weak D match, TRBD1 (5 bases). The CDR3 spans 15 residues. V was trimmed by 0 bases and J by 5 bases, leaving 12 bases between them. Looked up from germline, CDR1 is SGHDT and CDR2 is YYEEEE. The CDR3 here is CASSLAGGTHQPQHF. CDR3 nucleotide sequence: TGTGCCAGCAGCTTGGCCGGAGGGACCCATCAGCCCCAGCATTTT.

The V call is TRBV9, the J call TRBJ2-7; 9 bases map to TRBD2. Unmatched junction bases numbered 9, after V lost 2 bases and J lost 6 bases. The CDR3 consists of 15 residues. Germline-derived CDR1 and CDR2 are SGDLS and YYNGEE. This CDR3 is CASSVGLAAGGEQYF. As DNA, the CDR3 is TGTGCCAGCAGCGTGGGACTAGCCGCCGGGGGCGAGCAGTACTTC. Variable domain in full (rest from reference TRBV9 and TRBJ2-7): DSGVTQTPKHLITATGQRVTLRCSPRSGDLSVYWYQQSLDQGLQFLIQYYNGEERAKGNILERFSAQQFPDLHSELNLSSLELGDSALYFCASSVGLAAGGEQYFGPGTRLTVT.

V gene TRBV21-1 combines with J gene TRBJ2-1; the table calls TRBD1, which could not be checked here. TRBV21-1 is assigned pseudogene status. The CDR3 is 13 amino acids. The CDR3 region is CARRGFDLDEQFF. As DNA, the CDR3 is TGTGCCAGAAGGGGATTCGATCTCGATGAGCAGTTCTTC.